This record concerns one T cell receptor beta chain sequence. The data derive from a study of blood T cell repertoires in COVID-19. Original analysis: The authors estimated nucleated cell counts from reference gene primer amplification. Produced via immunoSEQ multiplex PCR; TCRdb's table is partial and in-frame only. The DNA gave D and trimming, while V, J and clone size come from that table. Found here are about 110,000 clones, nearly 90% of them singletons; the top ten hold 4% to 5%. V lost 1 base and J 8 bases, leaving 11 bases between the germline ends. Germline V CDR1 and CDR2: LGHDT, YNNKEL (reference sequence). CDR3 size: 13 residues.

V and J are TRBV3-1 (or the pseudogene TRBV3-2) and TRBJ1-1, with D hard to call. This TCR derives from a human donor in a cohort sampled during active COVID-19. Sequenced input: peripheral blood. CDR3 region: CASSQAPVPEAFF. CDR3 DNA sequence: TGTGCCAGCAGCCAAGCTCCGGTACCCGAAGCTTTCTTT.